A selection of T cell receptor beta chains follows, all from one sample in a study of naive and memory T cell subsets. TCRdb reprocessed the UMI-ligation and nested PCR reads with MiXCR, giving one entry per CDR3 protein. The sample comprises approximately 90,000 distinct CDR3 sequences, around 10% of which are singletons, and more than 0.11% rests with the top ten. Specimen: naive CD4+ T cells from blood. These receptors were obtained from a human donor in good health. The CDR3 runs from the conserved cysteine through the conserved F or W. Each record gives: J gene, V gene, clone size, D gene, CDR3 protein, CDR3 DNA. The D gene is left open where the match is weak. Size values are once, few and many counts, or a class for expanded clones, and some rows have none.

TRBJ1-1 | TRBV29-1 | few | - | CSVARGGSEAFF | TGCAGCGTTGCTCGGGGCGGCTCTGAAGCTTTCTTT
TRBJ1-5 | TRBV19 | - | TRBD1 | CASSLPDRVRGDQPQHF | TGTGCCAGTAGTCTCCCCGACAGGGTTAGAGGCGATCAGCCCCAGCATTTT
TRBJ1-2 | TRBV9 | - | - | CASNTEAGGNYGYTF | TGTGCCAGCAACACCGAGGCGGGGGGCAACTATGGCTACACCTTC
TRBJ1-1 | TRBV3-1 | - | - | CASSQRNAGTEAFF | TGTGCCAGCAGCCAAAGGAACGCGGGCACTGAAGCTTTCTTT
TRBJ2-1 | TRBV6-5 | few | - | CASSPGTAYNEQFF | TGTGCCAGCAGCCCCGGGACGGCCTACAATGAGCAGTTCTTC
TRBJ1-6 | TRBV7-6 | many | - | CASSLGYNSPLHF | TGTGCCAGCAGCTTGGGGTATAATTCACCCCTCCACTTT
TRBJ2-2 | TRBV7-9 | many | - | CASSFDRITGELFF | TGTGCCAGCAGCTTCGACAGGATCACCGGGGAGCTGTTTTTT
TRBJ1-5 | TRBV6-6 | few | - | CASSYGGPEGQPQHF | TGTGCCAGCAGTTATGGGGGACCGGAGGGTCAGCCCCAGCATTTT
TRBJ2-7 | TRBV20-1 | many | TRBD2 | CSAILPSGGYEQYF | TGCAGTGCTATTCTCCCTAGCGGGGGCTACGAGCAGTACTTC
TRBJ2-3 | TRBV29-1 | few | - | CSVVITDTQYF | TGCAGCGTCGTAATTACAGATACGCAGTATTTT
TRBJ2-2 | TRBV6-1 | - | - | CASRGSGPITGELFF | TGTGCCAGCAGGGGGTCCGGTCCAATCACCGGGGAGCTGTTTTTT
TRBJ2-1 | TRBV18 | - | - | CASSPQWGYNEQFF | TGTGCCAGCTCACCACAATGGGGGTACAATGAGCAGTTCTTC
TRBJ1-6 | TRBV12-3/TRBV12-4 | - | TRBD1 | CASDRGGNSPLHF | TGTGCCAGCGACAGGGGCGGTAATTCACCCCTCCACTTT
TRBJ2-1 | TRBV18 | - | TRBD2 | CASSPPGLAGQSSYNEQFF | TGTGCCAGCTCACCACCGGGACTAGCGGGACAGAGCTCCTACAATGAGCAGTTCTTC
TRBJ2-6 | TRBV13 | few | - | CASSFGQPAGANVLTF | TGTGCCAGCAGCTTCGGACAGCCGGCTGGGGCCAACGTCCTGACTTTC